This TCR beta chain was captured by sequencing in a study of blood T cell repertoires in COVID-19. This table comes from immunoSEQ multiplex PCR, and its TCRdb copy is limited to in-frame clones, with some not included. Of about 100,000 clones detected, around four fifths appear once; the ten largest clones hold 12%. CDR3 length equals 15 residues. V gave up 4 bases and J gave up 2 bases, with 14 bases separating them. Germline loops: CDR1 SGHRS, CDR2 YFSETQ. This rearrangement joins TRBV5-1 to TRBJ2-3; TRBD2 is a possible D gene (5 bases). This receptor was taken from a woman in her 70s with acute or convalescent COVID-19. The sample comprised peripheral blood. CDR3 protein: CASSPDSIATDTQYF. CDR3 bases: TGCGCCAGCAGCCCGGACTCGATAGCCACAGATACGCAGTATTTT.